These 15 T cell receptor beta chains share one sample of origin, sequenced in a study of OX40 agonist ivuxolimab in advanced cancers. Profiling relied on immunoSEQ multiplex PCR, and the TCRdb table lists in-frame clones only, not all of them. The table shows roughly 100,000 clones, with about nine tenths occurring only once. The source was CD4+ or CD8+ T cells sorted from blood, collected in a trial of the OX40 agonist ivuxolimab. The receptors stem from an adult with an advanced solid tumor such as melanoma, head and neck, liver or kidney cancer.

This clone was seen just once. The chain carries TRBV28 and TRBJ2-7, with a tentative D call TRBD1 (6 bases). The CDR3 covers 14 residues. The V end was cut by 5 bases, the J end by 1 base, with 12 bases between. Germline V gene sequence: CDR1 MDHEN, CDR2 SYDVKM. CDR3 region: CASSPHDRSYEQYF. Here the CDR3 DNA reads TGTGCCAGCAGTCCTCACGACAGGTCCTACGAGCAGTACTTC.

This chain connects TRBV19 to TRBJ2-1, with D unresolved. The V gene lost 6 bases and the J gene lost 2 bases, with 5 bases spanning the gap. Germline values: CDR1 LNHDA, CDR2 SQIVND (reference sequence). This CDR3 contains 12 residues. CDR3 nucleotide sequence: TGTGCCAGTAGGGGGACCTACAATGAGCAGTTCTTC. Translated, it gives CASRGTYNEQFF.

The chain carries TRBV11-2 and TRBJ1-1; tentatively, D is TRBD1 (5 bases). This CDR3 has 14 amino acids. V lost 6 bases and J 0 bases, leaving 11 bases between the germline ends. CDR1 is SGHAT and CDR2 is FQNNGV in the germline V gene. CDR3 region: CASRPQGLNTEAFF. Written as DNA, the CDR3 is TGTGCCAGCAGACCGCAGGGATTGAACACTGAAGCTTTCTTT.

The rearrangement uses TRBV27 and TRBJ2-1; 9 bases map to TRBD2. V dropped 4 bases and J dropped 5; count of bases not matched to a gene: 6. The length of the CDR3 is 15 residues. Germline CDR1 reads MNHEY; CDR2 reads SMNVEV (reference sequence). The CDR3 loop reads CASSSVASGDNEQFF. Here the CDR3 DNA reads TGTGCCAGCAGTTCGGTGGCTAGCGGGGACAATGAGCAGTTCTTC.

In this sample, this clone turned up once. The chain employs TRBV18 and TRBJ2-3, with a weak D call TRBD2 (5 bases). V gave up 3 bases and J gave up 1 base, with 14 bases separating them. The CDR3 extends over 16 amino acids. The germline gives CDR1 KGHSH, CDR2 LQKENI. Here the CDR3 reads CASSPGSGGRTDTQYF. The CDR3 nucleotides read TGTGCCAGCTCACCTGGGTCGGGCGGGCGCACAGATACGCAGTATTTT.

The chain recombines TRBV7-2 with TRBJ2-3; 8 bases align to TRBD2. Losses at the gene ends were 5 bases for V and 0 bases for J; bases not matched to a gene: 7. The length of the CDR3 is 16 residues. Germline CDR1 is SGHTA and CDR2 is FQGNSA. The CDR3 loop reads CASSNLAGPSTDTQYF. Written as DNA, the CDR3 is TGTGCCAGCAGCAATCTAGCGGGCCCTAGCACAGATACGCAGTATTTT.

The V gene is TRBV6-6, the J gene TRBJ2-7; 10 nucleotides align to TRBD2. CDR1 and CDR2 from the germline V gene are MNHNY and SVGAGI (reference sequence). The CDR3 extends over 12 amino acids. J gave up 9 bases and V 6 bases, and 5 bases lay outside the gene matches. In nucleotides, the CDR3 is TGTGCCAGCAGCCATCGGACTAGCGGGCAGTACTTC. Protein sequence: CASSHRTSGQYF.

The chain has TRBV7-2 and TRBJ1-6, with 9 bases fitting TRBD1. Germline-derived CDR1 and CDR2 are SGHTA and FQGNSA. V lost 0 bases, J lost 11 bases, and 5 bases stayed unmatched. The CDR3 runs to 15 residues. CDR3 amino acids: CASSLAGQGMAPLHF. CDR3 coding DNA: TGTGCCAGCAGCTTAGCTGGACAGGGGATGGCACCCCTCCACTTT.

The J gene is TRBJ1-6, the V gene TRBV28; D ambiguous. This CDR3 comprises 13 residues. CDR1 and CDR2 from the germline V gene are MDHEN and SYDVKM. Trimming cost V 9 bases and J 4 bases, with 10 bases left between them. CDR3 coding DNA: TGTGCCAGTCTGACCGGGTATAATTCACCCCTCCACTTT. Protein sequence: CASLTGYNSPLHF.

This clone was seen a handful of times. The chain joins TRBV21-1 to TRBJ1-2. TRBV21-1 counts as a pseudogene. This CDR3 is 13 amino acids long. The CDR3 DNA is TGTGCCAGCAGCAAAGATCCCCCCGGCGGCTACACCTTC. This codes for CASSKDPPGGYTF.

To note about this clone: This same CDR3 is encoded by further DNA sequences in the sample. The rearrangement joins TRBV30 to TRBJ1-6; no firm D call. Germline CDR1 GTSNPN, CDR2 SVGIG (reference sequence). The CDR3 covers 14 residues. V lost 3 bases to trimming and J lost 0 bases, with 6 bases between them. This CDR3 is CAWSRSSYNSPLHF. In nucleotides, the CDR3 is TGTGCCTGGAGCAGGAGCTCCTATAATTCACCCCTCCACTTT.

The chain employs TRBV6-6 and TRBJ1-2; D is unresolved. CDR1 and CDR2 (germline): MNHNY, SVGAGI (reference sequence). The CDR3 length is 12 residues. V was shortened by 8 bases and J by 0 bases, with 7 bases between the two germline ends. The CDR3 DNA reads TGTGCCAGCCGCCCGCCTAACTATGGCTACACCTTC. Amino acid sequence: CASRPPNYGYTF.

The sample holds one count of this clone. The chain uses TRBV5-5 and TRBJ1-1, with no clear D. CDR1 SGHKS and CDR2 YYEKEE come from the germline V gene (reference sequence). This CDR3 comprises 14 residues. V lost 4 bases and J lost 4, with 14 bases in between. CDR3 DNA: TGTGCCAGCAGCCGCACGAATGAACTCACTGAAGCTTTCTTT. Translating it yields CASSRTNELTEAFF.

The CDR3 protein is CAWSSWGAASYEQYF. The CDR3 DNA sequence: TGTGCCTGGAGTAGCTGGGGGGCCGCCTCCTACGAGCAGTACTTC. The chain has TRBV30 and TRBJ2-7; tentatively, D is TRBD1 or TRBD2 (6 bases each). Germline V gives CDR1 GTSNPN, CDR2 SVGIG (reference sequence). The germline V and J ends were trimmed by 2 bases and 0 bases, with 14 bases remaining between them. This CDR3 is 15 amino acids long.

This chain joins TRBV27 and TRBJ1-5; D remains unclear. The V gene's germline CDR1 is MNHEY and CDR2 SMNVEV (reference sequence). The CDR3 loop spans 13 amino acids. The V and J ends lost 7 bases and 3 bases respectively, with 10 bases between them. The chain's CDR3 is CASTRGLNQPQHF. In DNA, the CDR3 is TGTGCCAGCACCCGAGGCCTCAATCAGCCCCAGCATTTT.